Below are 24 T cell receptor beta chains sequenced from a single sample in a study of control samples from healthy donors and cancer patients. Assay used: immunoSEQ multiplex PCR; TCRdb lists only in-frame clones, some missing. The sample includes 120,000 or so clones, around nine tenths of them seen just once. Sequenced input: PBMCs. Receptors were obtained from a woman aged 60-75 years with lung cancer.

The CDR3 loop reads CASSVGARGGDTQYF. Here the CDR3 DNA reads TGTGCCAGCAGTGTGGGTGCGAGGGGTGGGGATACGCAGTATTTT. This chain links TRBV2 with TRBJ2-3, with D perhaps assigned TRBD1 or TRBD2 (5 bases each). In germline, CDR1 is SNHLY, CDR2 FYNNEI. The V end lost 4 bases, the J end lost 6 bases, and 17 bases lay between the germline ends. The CDR3 loop spans 15 amino acids.

The chain recombines TRBV20-1 with TRBJ2-2; D call uncertain. Deletions cut 5 bases from V and 6 bases from J, with 7 bases between. CDR1 is DFQATT, CDR2 SNEGSKA, per germline (reference sequence). This CDR3 region has 11 residues. The CDR3 sequence: CSAQSPGELFF. Here the CDR3 DNA reads TGCAGTGCTCAATCCCCCGGGGAGCTGTTTTTT.

The chain carries TRBV5-6 and TRBJ2-7, with 11 bases matching TRBD1. Germline trimming cut 3 bases from V and 0 bases from J; bases unmatched to any gene: 8. CDR1 is SGHDT, CDR2 YYEEEE, per germline. The CDR3 spans 17 residues. The CDR3 is CASSSPGQGASSYEQYF. In nucleotides, the CDR3 is TGTGCCAGCAGCTCCCCTGGACAGGGGGCGAGCTCCTACGAGCAGTACTTC.

The chain couples TRBV6-5 to TRBJ1-2; 7 positions agree with TRBD1. Germline V lookup: CDR1 MNHEY, CDR2 SVGAGI. This CDR3 contains 15 residues. Trimming at V came to 0 bases and at J to 7 bases, leaving 8 bases not matched to a gene. CDR3 sequence reads: CASSYSNYDRAGYTF. For the CDR3, the DNA is TGTGCCAGCAGTTACTCGAACTACGACAGGGCTGGCTACACCTTC.

This chain joins TRBV20-1 and TRBJ2-5; no reliable D call. The germline gives CDR1 DFQATT, CDR2 SNEGSKA (reference sequence). The CDR3 contains 12 residues. Trimming stripped 3 bases from V and 5 bases from J, with 10 bases between. The DNA for the CDR3 is TGCAGTGCTAGTTTAGACTTGGAGACCCAGTACTTC. Its protein is CSASLDLETQYF.

This clone showed up just a few times. This sequence joins TRBV5-6 and TRBJ1-4; D call uncertain. V lost 2 bases and J lost 8, with 16 bases in between. Germline-derived CDR1 and CDR2 are SGHDT and YYEEEE. CDR3 length: 15 amino acids. The CDR3, as DNA: TGTGCCAGCAGCTTTGGGTCATCGATGGACGAAAAACTGTTTTTT. Translating gives CASSFGSSMDEKLFF.

Regarding this clone: This specimen includes other DNA sequences encoding the same CDR3. The chain joins TRBV11-2 to TRBJ1-1; no reliable D call. The V and J ends lost 1 base and 0 bases respectively, with 3 bases between them. Germline V gene lookup returns CDR1 SGHAT and CDR2 FQNNGV. There are 13 residues in the CDR3. The CDR3 nucleotides are TGTGCCAGCAGCTTAGTAGTGAACACTGAAGCTTTCTTT. It is translated as CASSLVVNTEAFF.

The table lists this clone with a count of one. The chain has TRBV2 and TRBJ1-5; TRBD1 might be the D (5 bases). Germline V gene data show CDR1 as SNHLY and CDR2 as FYNNEI. V dropped 4 bases and J dropped 0 bases, with 10 bases sitting between them. The CDR3 is made up of 15 amino acids. The CDR3 DNA reads as TGTGCCAGCAGTGTATACAGGAATAGCAATCAGCCCCAGCATTTT. It specifies CASSVYRNSNQPQHF.

The chain joins TRBV6-2 or TRBV6-3 to TRBJ1-1; a weak D match, TRBD1 (5 bases). Trimming stripped 3 bases from V and 0 bases from J, with 8 bases between. The CDR3 runs to 14 residues. The germline V gene has CDR1 MNHEY and CDR2 SVGEGT. CDR3 nucleotides: TGTGCCAGCAGTTATAGGGGCGTGAACACTGAAGCTTTCTTT. Protein: CASSYRGVNTEAFF.

The V call is TRBV7-9, the J call TRBJ1-1; 9 positions agree with TRBD1. Germline V gene lookup returns CDR1 SEHNR and CDR2 FQNEAQ (reference sequence). The CDR3 is made up of 12 amino acids. V dropped 5 bases and J dropped 10; count of bases not matched to a gene: 5. The CDR3 here is CASSVGQGLAFF. The CDR3 DNA follows: TGTGCCAGCAGCGTAGGACAGGGGTTAGCTTTCTTT.

J is TRBJ2-5 and V is TRBV29-1; 9 nucleotides line up with TRBD1. Germline trimming cut 3 bases from V and 1 base from J; bases unmatched to any gene: 12. The CDR3 extends over 17 amino acids. The germline CDR1 and CDR2 sequences are SQVTM and ANQGSEA. The CDR3 is CSVDRTGAGGLQETQYF. The DNA of the CDR3 is TGCAGCGTTGATCGGACAGGGGCAGGGGGGCTCCAAGAGACCCAGTACTTC.

The V call is TRBV18, the J call TRBJ2-1; a possible D gene is TRBD1 (6 bases). Deletions cut 4 bases from V and 7 bases from J, with 20 bases between. This CDR3 spans 16 amino acids. CDR1 and CDR2 from the germline V gene are KGHSH and LQKENI. CDR3 DNA sequence: TGTGCCAGCTCACTGCTTTGGGGGACACTGGGTAATGAGCAGTTCTTC. The encoded protein is CASSLLWGTLGNEQFF. The whole variable domain, remainder taken from reference TRBV18 and TRBJ2-1, is NAGVMQNPRHLVRRRGQEARLRCSPMKGHSHVYWYRQLPEEGLKFMVYLQKENIIDESGMPKERFSAEFPKEGPSILRIQQVVRGDSAAYFCASSLLWGTLGNEQFFGPGTRLTVL.

The chain joins TRBV7-3 to TRBJ2-2; D remains ambiguous. The CDR3 has 14 amino acids. Trimming cost V 4 bases and J 4 bases, with 10 bases left between them. Germline CDR1 is SGHTA and CDR2 is FQGTGA. The CDR3 DNA is TGTGCCAGCAGCTCCACGGCCCTCACCGGGGAGCTGTTTTTT. Its protein is CASSSTALTGELFF.

The chain joins TRBV7-2 to TRBJ1-1, with 10 bases aligning to TRBD1. This CDR3 comprises 16 residues. The germline CDR1 and CDR2 sequences are SGHTA and FQGNSA. The V and J ends lost 1 base and 6 bases, in that order; junction bases with no gene match: 8. CDR3: CASSLGPRQGASEAFF. The CDR3 DNA follows: TGTGCCAGCAGCTTAGGCCCTAGACAGGGGGCCTCTGAAGCTTTCTTT.

The genes are TRBV6-5 and TRBJ1-1; TRBD1 agrees at 7 bases. The trim removed 7 bases at V and 11 bases at J, leaving 7 bases unmatched. The length of the CDR3 is 11 residues. Germline loops: CDR1 MNHEY, CDR2 SVGAGI. The CDR3 loop is CASTSGGRAFF. DNA for the CDR3: TGTGCCAGCACGTCAGGGGGGAGGGCTTTCTTT.

The chain is built from TRBV4-3 and TRBJ2-3; 11 nucleotides agree with TRBD2. This CDR3 spans 16 amino acids. Trimming at V came to 5 bases and at J to 2 bases, leaving 6 bases not matched to a gene. CDR1 is LGHNA and CDR2 is YSLEER in the germline V gene. CDR3 nucleotides: TGCGCCAGCAGCATCGGGACTAGCGGTTTCACAGATACGCAGTATTTT. The encoded protein is CASSIGTSGFTDTQYF.

V is TRBV27 and J is TRBJ2-3; TRBD2 matches 11 bases. The germline gives CDR1 MNHEY, CDR2 SMNVEV (reference sequence). CDR3 size: 16 residues. V dropped 4 bases and J dropped 7; count of bases not matched to a gene: 10. In DNA form, the CDR3 reads TGTGCCAGCAGTTCTTGGACTAGCGGGTTCCACTATACGCAGTATTTT. Translating gives CASSSWTSGFHYTQYF.

V and J are TRBV27 and TRBJ2-7; 8 positions agree with TRBD1. Germline CDR1 and CDR2: MNHEY and SMNVEV (reference sequence). This CDR3 spans 14 amino acids. J gave up 3 bases and V 6 bases, and 7 bases lay outside the gene matches. As DNA, the CDR3 is TGTGCCAGCAGGGTTTCTGGACAGGGCTACGAGCAGTACTTC. Its translation is CASRVSGQGYEQYF.

V usage is TRBV7-8 and J usage is TRBJ1-4, with 7 bases aligning to TRBD1. V lost 2 bases, J lost 0 bases, and 0 bases stayed unmatched. CDR3 length equals 15 residues. Germline CDR1 is SGHVS and CDR2 is FQNEAQ. In DNA form, the CDR3 reads TGTGCCAGCAGCTTACAGGGGGCAACTAATGAAAAACTGTTTTTT. Its translation is CASSLQGATNEKLFF.

The chain combines TRBV3-1 (or the pseudogene TRBV3-2) with TRBJ1-2; TRBD1 agrees at 8 bases. The CDR3 has 13 residues. Trimming removed 3 bases from V and 6 bases from J; junction bases left unmatched: 3. The germline V gene has CDR1 LGHDT and CDR2 YNNKEL (reference sequence). DNA for the CDR3: TGTGCCAGCAGCCAGGACAGGGTTCATGGCTACACCTTC. Protein: CASSQDRVHGYTF.

The rearrangement uses TRBV5-4 and TRBJ2-3; 11 bases line up with TRBD1. There are 15 residues in the CDR3. V gave up 5 bases and J gave up 5 bases; unmatched junction bases: 7. Germline-derived CDR1 and CDR2 are SGHNT and YYREEE (reference sequence). Here the CDR3 DNA reads TGTGCCAGCAGTTTTGGACAGGGGGCTGGAGATACGCAGTATTTT. This encodes CASSFGQGAGDTQYF.

The chain combines TRBV5-6 with TRBJ2-7; D remains ambiguous. The CDR3 totals 14 residues. CDR1 is SGHDT and CDR2 is YYEEEE in the germline V gene. Trimming stripped 2 bases from V and 5 bases from J, with 14 bases between. CDR3 in amino acids: CASSLGSTRDEQYF. The CDR3 DNA is TGTGCCAGCAGCTTAGGTAGTACCCGGGACGAGCAGTACTTC.

The rearrangement links TRBV6-1 to TRBJ1-5, with D possibly matching TRBD1 (6 bases). The CDR3 is made up of 17 amino acids. The ends were cut back, 0 bases at V and 6 bases at J, with 18 bases in the middle. Per the germline V gene, CDR1 is MNHNS and CDR2 is SASEGT. CDR3 region: CASSEAHYRALGQPQHF. The CDR3 DNA reads as TGTGCCAGCAGTGAAGCCCATTACAGGGCCCTCGGTCAGCCCCAGCATTTT.

The chain carries TRBV9 and TRBJ1-1; D not resolved. Trimming cost V 0 bases and J 3 bases, with 15 bases left between them. Germline V gene sequence: CDR1 SGDLS, CDR2 YYNGEE. The CDR3 contains 16 residues. The CDR3 region has the DNA TGTGCCAGCAGCGTAGGGGTCAGAGGCGAGGACACTGAAGCTTTCTTT. Translation: CASSVGVRGEDTEAFF.